This TCR beta chain is drawn from a study of shared clonotypes between healthy human individuals. Turning to the study itself: Per donor, CD8 memory used one plate, CD8 naive used two, CD4 memory used three and CD4 naive used three. General observations from the study: A handful of donors showed sharing of about 4.8% of naive CD4 clonotypes.

Sequenced by immunoSEQ multiplex PCR; TCRdb stores in-frame clones only, minus some. The table lists about 2 million clones, about 95% of them singletons. Naive CD8 cells lacked CD45RO, underwent positive selection for CCR7 and left out terminally differentiated effector memory CD45RA+ cells. Concerning this clone: The antigen remains undetermined.

There are 17 residues in the CDR3. The V and J ends lost 8 bases and 5 bases, in that order; junction bases with no gene match: 16. CDR1 SGHTA and CDR2 FQGNSA come from the germline V gene. J is TRBJ2-5 and V is TRBV7-2; 11 nucleotides line up with TRBD2. The specimen was naive CD8+ T cells sorted from blood. This clonotype originated in a man in his late teens or twenties in good health. CDR3 sequence: CASSLTTLAGGRETQYF. Here the CDR3 DNA reads TGTGCCAGCTCACTAACAACCCTAGCGGGAGGACGGGAGACCCAGTACTTC.